These 21 T cell receptor beta chains share one sample of origin, sequenced in a study of T cell responses to AZD1222 COVID-19 vaccine. Repertoires were generated with immunoSEQ multiplex PCR, while TCRdb's copy carries only in-frame clones and drops some. The sample has 50,000 to 75,000 clones, roughly three quarters seen once. Sequenced here: peripheral blood, sampled on day 0 of AZD1222 vaccination. Receptor source: an adult in good health.

V usage is TRBV5-5 and J usage is TRBJ1-5, with D unresolved. The CDR3 extends over 15 amino acids. Germline CDR1 is SGHKS and CDR2 is YYEKEE (reference sequence). V lost 0 bases and J 3 bases, leaving 10 bases between the germline ends. The CDR3 sequence: CASSLAWPVNQPQHF. The CDR3 region has the DNA TGTGCCAGCAGCTTGGCGTGGCCAGTCAATCAGCCCCAGCATTTT.

This chain uses TRBV7-6 with TRBJ1-3; D may be TRBD1 (5 bases). V was clipped by 3 bases and J by 0 bases, with 9 bases between them. The germline gives CDR1 SGHVS, CDR2 FNYEAQ. The CDR3 extends over 15 amino acids. CDR3 DNA sequence: TGTGCCAGCAGCTTGGGGGAGGACTCTGGAAACACCATATATTTT. Translation gives CASSLGEDSGNTIYF.

The chain uses TRBV19 and TRBJ1-5; TRBD1 matches 10 bases. The CDR3 has 16 residues. The germline CDR1 and CDR2 sequences are LNHDA and SQIVND (reference sequence). The ends lost 4 bases at V and 3 bases at J; junction bases unmatched: 6. The DNA for the CDR3 is TGTGCCAGTAGTAGCTGGGACAGGGGTATCAATCAGCCCCAGCATTTT. Its translation is CASSSWDRGINQPQHF.

This clone was counted only a few times. The chain joins TRBV10-3 to TRBJ2-7, with a weak D call TRBD1 (6 bases). With 0 bases removed from V and 3 bases from J, the gap between germline ends came to 18 bases. CDR3 length equals 17 residues. Germline CDR1 and CDR2: ENHRY and SYGVKD. The DNA for the CDR3 is TGTGCCATCAGTGAGTCTCAGGGCAGGGGCCTTATCTACGAGCAGTACTTC. Translated: CAISESQGRGLIYEQYF.

The chain employs TRBV6-2 or TRBV6-3 and TRBJ1-5, with no clear D. Trimming shortened V by 6 bases and J by 4 bases, and 16 bases separated the two germline ends. Germline V gene sequence: CDR1 MNHEY, CDR2 SVGEGT. The CDR3 spans 15 residues. The CDR3 region has the DNA TGTGCCAGCAGCCCGGACGGAATCCTTAATCAGCCCCAGCATTTT. This sequence encodes CASSPDGILNQPQHF.

V gene TRBV5-1 combines with J gene TRBJ2-1; D gene ambiguous. Germline CDR1 SGHRS, CDR2 YFSETQ. Trimming took 0 bases from V and 5 from J, leaving 12 bases between them. The CDR3 runs to 15 residues. The CDR3 DNA sequence: TGCGCCAGCAGCTTGGGGACGACCCGCCACAATGAGCAGTTCTTC. Amino acid sequence: CASSLGTTRHNEQFF.

This chain links TRBV6-2 or TRBV6-3 with TRBJ1-1; D uncertain. CDR3 length: 13 residues. V was clipped by 2 bases and J by 6 bases, with 10 bases between them. The germline V gene encodes CDR1 MNHEY and CDR2 SVGEGT. Here the CDR3 DNA reads TGTGCCAGCAGTTACCCGTCCCTATCTGAAGCTTTCTTT. The encoded protein is CASSYPSLSEAFF.

The rearrangement links TRBV19 to TRBJ2-3, with D perhaps matching TRBD2 (7 bases). Germline lookup yields CDR1 LNHDA and CDR2 SQIVND (reference sequence). V dropped 9 bases and J dropped 10 bases, with 26 bases sitting between them. The CDR3 has 15 amino acids. The CDR3 nucleotides are TGTGCCAGCCACCCTGGCGGGGGCCTGCCGGGGGCGCAGTATTTT. Protein: CASHPGGGLPGAQYF.

The rearrangement joins TRBV4-3 to TRBJ2-7, with TRBD2 matching 7 bases. The germline V gene encodes CDR1 LGHNA and CDR2 YSLEER. V gave up 0 bases and J gave up 6 bases; unmatched junction bases: 11. CDR3 length: 16 amino acids. CDR3 sequence (DNA): TGCGCCAGCAGCCAAGATCGGGGTGGGGCGGGAGCCGAGCAGTACTTC. This gives the protein CASSQDRGGAGAEQYF.

In its sample, this clone was seen a few times. The genes are TRBV9 and TRBJ2-1; 8 bases agree with TRBD2. From germline, CDR1 is SGDLS and CDR2 YYNGEE. This CDR3 has 15 amino acids. Losses at the gene ends were 4 bases for V and 8 bases for J; bases not matched to a gene: 11. This CDR3 reads CASSQLGLVQDEQFF. The CDR3 DNA reads as TGTGCCAGCAGCCAGCTGGGACTAGTGCAGGATGAGCAGTTCTTC.

V is TRBV7-6 and J is TRBJ2-3; TRBD2 matches 11 bases. V dropped 0 bases and J dropped 5; count of bases not matched to a gene: 16. Germline assignment: CDR1 SGHVS and CDR2 FNYEAQ. CDR3 length: 20 residues. For the CDR3, the DNA is TGTGCCAGCAGCTTAGCGGAACTAGCGGGGGCTTCCTTCACGGGAGATACGCAGTATTTT. Encoded protein: CASSLAELAGASFTGDTQYF.

This clone occurred once. The V and J genes are TRBV2 and TRBJ1-4; D uncertain. Germline assignment: CDR1 SNHLY and CDR2 FYNNEI. V was pared by 2 bases and J by 8 bases, with 12 bases between. The CDR3 covers 14 residues. The CDR3 is CASSESHRGEKLFF. The CDR3 DNA is TGTGCCAGCAGTGAAAGCCACCGGGGAGAAAAACTGTTTTTT. Supplemented by reference TRBV2 and TRBJ1-4, the full variable domain reads EPEVTQTPSHQVTQMGQEVILRCVPISNHLYFYWYRQILGQKVEFLVSFYNNEISEKSEIFDDQFSVERPDGSNFTLKIRSTKLEDSAMYFCASSESHRGEKLFFGSGTQLSVL.

The chain links TRBV10-3 to TRBJ2-7, with no clear D. The CDR3 spans 11 residues. Germline V gene lookup returns CDR1 ENHRY and CDR2 SYGVKD. V was cut by 3 bases and J by 7 bases, with 7 bases left in between. The CDR3: CAISERDEQYF. Written as DNA, the CDR3 is TGTGCCATCAGTGAAAGGGATGAGCAGTACTTC.

The rearrangement links TRBV15 to TRBJ2-1, with unresolved D. V shed 2 bases and J shed 4 bases, with 18 bases lying between them. Per the germline V gene, CDR1 is LNHNV and CDR2 is YYDKDF (reference sequence). This CDR3 has 17 residues. The CDR3 region has the DNA TGTGCCACCAGCAGAACTCACGTTGGATACCCTTACAATGAGCAGTTCTTC. The encoded protein is CATSRTHVGYPYNEQFF.

The rearrangement uses TRBV18 and TRBJ2-5; 7 bases align to TRBD2. Per the germline V gene, CDR1 is KGHSH and CDR2 is LQKENI. This CDR3 contains 18 residues. V shed 0 bases and J 2 bases; nucleotides not matched to a gene: 12. The CDR3 reads CASSPPRRGGNAQETQYF. The CDR3 DNA sequence: TGTGCCAGCTCACCACCGAGGCGCGGGGGAAACGCACAAGAGACCCAGTACTTC.

This clone appeared a single time. The J gene is TRBJ1-5, the V gene TRBV24-1, with D tentatively TRBD1 (5 bases). The CDR3 runs 15 residues. Germline V gives CDR1 KGHDR, CDR2 SFDVKD. Trimming took 4 bases from V and 5 from J, leaving 14 bases between them. This CDR3 is CATSEEGRPDQPQHF. CDR3 DNA sequence: TGTGCCACCAGTGAGGAGGGACGGCCCGATCAGCCCCAGCATTTT.

The rearrangement joins TRBV28 to TRBJ2-2; tentative D call: TRBD2 (6 bases). The germline V and J ends were trimmed by 6 bases and 4 bases, with 12 bases remaining between them. CDR1 MDHEN and CDR2 SYDVKM come from the germline V gene. This CDR3 spans 14 amino acids. CDR3 in amino acids: CASREGASTGELFF. For the CDR3, the DNA is TGTGCCAGCAGGGAGGGAGCGAGCACCGGGGAGCTGTTTTTT.

Many counts were recorded for this clone. The chain links TRBV6-5 to TRBJ2-7; TRBD2 agrees at 8 bases. V trimming: 2 bases; J trimming: 6 bases; junction bases outside the gene matches: 12. The CDR3 extends over 16 amino acids. Germline V gene sequence: CDR1 MNHEY, CDR2 SVGAGI. For the CDR3, the DNA is TGTGCCAGCAGTTACCCCGGGGGGGCAGGGGCGGGCGAGCAGTACTTC. Its protein is CASSYPGGAGAGEQYF.

The chain uses TRBV19 and TRBJ1-4; 10 bases align to TRBD1. This CDR3 is built from 17 residues. Trimming at V came to 7 bases and at J to 0 bases, leaving 8 bases not matched to a gene. The V gene's germline CDR1 is LNHDA and CDR2 SQIVND (reference sequence). The CDR3 loop reads CASNPGTGDATNEKLFF. The CDR3 bases are TGTGCCAGTAATCCAGGGACAGGGGATGCAACTAATGAAAAACTGTTTTTT.

The rearrangement joins TRBV7-9 to TRBJ2-1, with a possible D match to TRBD2 (6 bases). The CDR3 is 16 amino acids. CDR1 is SEHNR, CDR2 FQNEAQ, per germline (reference sequence). V lost 5 bases to trimming and J lost 4 bases, with 18 bases between them. The CDR3, as DNA: TGTGCCAGCAGCGCTGAGACTAGTATCTTATACAATGAGCAGTTCTTC. Translation gives CASSAETSILYNEQFF.

V usage is TRBV28 and J usage is TRBJ1-5, with 7 nucleotides matching TRBD1. The CDR3 loop spans 15 amino acids. The trim removed 7 bases at V and 5 bases at J, leaving 11 bases unmatched. Germline V lookup: CDR1 MDHEN, CDR2 SYDVKM. The CDR3 spells CASTLLQGKDQPQHF. DNA of the CDR3: TGTGCCAGCACCCTGTTACAGGGGAAAGATCAGCCCCAGCATTTT.